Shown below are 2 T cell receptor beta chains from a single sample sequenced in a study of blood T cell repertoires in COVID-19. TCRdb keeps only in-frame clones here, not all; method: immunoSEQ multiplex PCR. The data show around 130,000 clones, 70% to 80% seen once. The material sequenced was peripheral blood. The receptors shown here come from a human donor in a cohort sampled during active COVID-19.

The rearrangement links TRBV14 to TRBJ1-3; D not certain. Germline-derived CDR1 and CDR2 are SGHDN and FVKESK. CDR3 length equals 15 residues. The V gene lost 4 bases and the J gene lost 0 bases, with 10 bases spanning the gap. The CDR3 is CASSLLQASGNTIYF. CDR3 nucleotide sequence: TGTGCCAGCAGCCTACTGCAGGCCTCTGGAAACACCATATATTTT.

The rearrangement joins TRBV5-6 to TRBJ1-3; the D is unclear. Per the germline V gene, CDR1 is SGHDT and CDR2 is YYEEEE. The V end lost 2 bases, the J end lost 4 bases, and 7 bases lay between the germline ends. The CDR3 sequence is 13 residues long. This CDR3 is CASSFPQGNTIYF. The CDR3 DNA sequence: TGTGCCAGCAGCTTTCCCCAGGGAAACACCATATATTTT. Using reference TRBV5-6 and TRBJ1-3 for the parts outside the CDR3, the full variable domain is DAGVTQSPTHLIKTRGQQVTLRCSPKSGHDTVSWYQQALGQGPQFIFQYYEEEERQRGNFPDRFSGHQFPNYSSELNVNALLLGDSALYLCASSFPQGNTIYFGEGSWLTVV.